Following are 31 T cell receptor beta chains from one sample sequenced in a study of blood T cells in healthy people across ages (dated by TCRdb to between 2014 and 2017). Library method: 5' RACE. The sequencer was an Illumina HiSeq 2500. A second about 7 to 11 cycle PCR used a sample-barcoded 5' primer and a J-beta primer mix. The raw public reads went through TCRdb reprocessing: fastp at Q25, MiXCR clone calling, in-frame beta chains kept. Each CDR3 protein appears once, grouped with its most common genes and DNA. Recorded for this sample are around 650,000 distinct CDR3 sequences; roughly 30% of them occurred a single time. The top ten clonotypes cover approximately 15% of the sample. The sequencing input was blood. These receptors originate from a woman of 80 years or more in good health. Donor details come from another sample of the same person, matched by shared clones.

Points on this clonotype: This may come from a read error, since a much larger clone is one base off. It is likely a read error, because the conserved phenylalanine at the end of the CDR3 is missing. The chain combines TRBV4-2 with TRBJ1-6; 9 nucleotides align to TRBD1. Unmatched junction bases numbered 2, after V lost 0 bases and J lost 8 bases. The germline gives CDR1 LGHNA, CDR2 YNFKEQ. The CDR3 has 15 amino acids. The CDR3 sequence: CASSQDRDRDSPLHL. The CDR3 DNA reads TGTGCCAGCAGCCAAGACCGGGACAGGGATTCACCCCTCCACTTG.

The gene calls are TRBV13 and TRBJ2-7; 8 bases are a match to TRBD2. V shed 5 bases, J shed 6 bases, and the junction held 15 bases outside the gene matches. The CDR3 totals 16 residues. Germline values: CDR1 PRHDT, CDR2 FYEKMQ (reference sequence). CDR3 residues: CASSQSPPGRAREQYF. CDR3 bases: TGTGCCAGCAGCCAAAGTCCGCCCGGGAGGGCGCGCGAGCAGTACTTC.

Details on this clonotype: Just one base apart from a much larger clone, this may be a read error. The genes are TRBV20-1 and TRBJ2-1, with 7 positions matching TRBD1. This CDR3 is 13 amino acids long. Germline CDR1 reads DFQATT; CDR2 reads SNEGSKA (reference sequence). With V trimmed by 1 base and J by 9 bases, 6 bases remained unmatched. In DNA form, the CDR3 reads TGCAGTGCTAGAGGACAGGGAGACAGTGAGCAGTTCTTC. Protein product: CSARGQGDSEQFF.

This clonotype occurred many times. The CDR3 is CASSVASGQAYEQYF. CDR3 coding DNA: TGTGCCAGCAGCGTAGCCTCGGGACAGGCCTACGAGCAGTACTTC. V and J are TRBV9 and TRBJ2-7, with 8 positions matching TRBD1. Germline V CDR1 and CDR2: SGDLS, YYNGEE. The CDR3 has 15 amino acids. V lost 0 bases, J lost 2 bases, and 4 bases stayed unmatched.

The table lists this clonotype with many counts. The chain employs TRBV3-1 and TRBJ2-1; 7 bases agree with TRBD2. CDR3 length equals 15 residues. V dropped 3 bases and J dropped 7; count of bases not matched to a gene: 9. Germline V CDR1 and CDR2: LGHDT, YNNKEL (reference sequence). The CDR3: CASSQYGTGGNEQFF. As DNA, the CDR3 is TGTGCCAGCAGCCAGTACGGTACCGGGGGGAATGAGCAGTTCTTC.

Points on this clonotype: A much larger clonotype is one base distant, so this may be a read error. In DNA form, the CDR3 reads TGTGCCAGCAGTCCCGGGACAGGGGCCAATGAGCAGTACTTC. Protein product: CASSPGTGANEQYF. The rearrangement links TRBV3-1 to TRBJ2-5; 10 positions match TRBD1. Germline V gene data show CDR1 as LGHDT and CDR2 as YNNKEL (reference sequence). The CDR3 loop spans 14 amino acids. Germline trimming cut 6 bases from V and 11 bases from J; bases unmatched to any gene: 12.

This rearrangement joins TRBV2 to TRBJ2-1, with unresolved D. Germline assignment: CDR1 SNHLY and CDR2 FYNNEI. The CDR3 has 14 residues. Trimming left V 4 bases short and J 2 bases short, with 9 bases between. The CDR3 loop is CASSAQATYNEQFF. CDR3 DNA: TGTGCCAGCAGTGCCCAGGCGACCTACAATGAGCAGTTCTTC. Together with reference TRBV2 and TRBJ2-1, the CDR3 gives the full variable domain: EPEVTQTPSHQVTQMGQEVILRCVPISNHLYFYWYRQILGQKVEFLVSFYNNEISEKSEIFDDQFSVERPDGSNFTLKIRSTKLEDSAMYFCASSAQATYNEQFFGPGTRLTVL.

The V call is TRBV5-4, the J call TRBJ2-7; TRBD2 matches at 7 bases. V lost 4 bases and J lost 7; bases outside the gene matches: 11. The CDR3 is 14 amino acids. Germline CDR1 and CDR2: SGHNT and YYREEE (reference sequence). The chain's CDR3 is CASSKNGGSSEQYF. The CDR3 coding sequence is TGTGCCAGCAGCAAGAACGGGGGGTCCTCGGAGCAGTACTTC.

The chain is built from TRBV20-1 and TRBJ1-1; D is ambiguous. The length of the CDR3 is 16 residues. V lost 2 bases, J lost 4 bases, and 20 bases lay in between. Looked up from germline, CDR1 is DFQATT and CDR2 is SNEGSKA (reference sequence). CDR3 protein: CSARHEDGLESTEAFF. The CDR3 DNA reads TGCAGTGCTAGACATGAGGACGGTTTGGAGAGCACTGAAGCTTTCTTT.

The chain joins TRBV9 to TRBJ1-1; D is ambiguous. Germline loops: CDR1 SGDLS, CDR2 YYNGEE. The CDR3 totals 16 residues. V was cut by 3 bases and J by 4 bases, with 19 bases left in between. The CDR3 nucleotides read TGTGCCAGCAGCGCACACCCACACGCCGACGTCACTGAAGCTTTCTTT. Translation: CASSAHPHADVTEAFF. Complete variable domain (other parts from reference TRBV9 and TRBJ1-1): DSGVTQTPKHLITATGQRVTLRCSPRSGDLSVYWYQQSLDQGLQFLIQYYNGEERAKGNILERFSAQQFPDLHSELNLSSLELGDSALYFCASSAHPHADVTEAFFGQGTRLTVV.

This clonotype occurred a few times. V usage is TRBV6-1 and J usage is TRBJ1-2; 12 bases fit TRBD1. The CDR3 has 14 amino acids. CDR1 and CDR2 (germline): MNHNS, SASEGT. With 6 bases clipped from V and 4 bases from J, the junction kept 3 bases outside the gene matches. The CDR3 coding sequence is TGTGCCAGCAGGGGGACAGGGGGCTTCTATGGCTACACCTTC. As protein: CASRGTGGFYGYTF.

This chain links TRBV16 with TRBJ2-7; 7 bases fit TRBD1. CDR1 and CDR2 from the germline V gene are KGHSY and FQNENV. The V gene end was trimmed by 0 bases and the J gene end by 2 bases; junction bases not matched to a gene: 4. This CDR3 is 15 amino acids long. The CDR3 loop is CASSQSTGVTYEQYF. The CDR3, as DNA: TGTGCCAGCAGCCAATCCACAGGGGTCACCTACGAGCAGTACTTC.

This clonotype was recorded many times. The chain links TRBV7-9 to TRBJ2-5; perhaps TRBD1 as D (5 bases). This CDR3 has 14 amino acids. Germline loops: CDR1 SEHNR, CDR2 FQNEAQ (reference sequence). V gave up 0 bases and J gave up 4 bases, with 9 bases separating them. CDR3 amino acids: CASSLAGALETQYF. The CDR3 region has the DNA TGTGCCAGCAGCTTAGCAGGGGCCCTAGAGACCCAGTACTTC.

This clonotype was recorded many times. V gene TRBV7-3 combines with J gene TRBJ2-5; maybe TRBD2 (5 bases). Germline V gene data show CDR1 as SGHTA and CDR2 as FQGTGA. CDR3 length equals 14 residues. The V end was cut by 1 base, the J end by 1 base, with 7 bases between. CDR3 sequence: CASSLSRGQETQYF. CDR3 nucleotide sequence: TGTGCCAGCAGCTTAAGCCGGGGCCAAGAGACCCAGTACTTC.

This clonotype was seen many times. The chain uses TRBV5-1 and TRBJ2-7; TRBD2 might be the D (6 bases). V dropped 3 bases and J dropped 3 bases, with 16 bases sitting between them. This CDR3 has 15 amino acids. Germline V gene lookup returns CDR1 SGHRS and CDR2 YFSETQ. This CDR3 is CASSSRGDPRYEQYF. As DNA, the CDR3 is TGCGCCAGCAGCTCACGCGGGGACCCGCGCTACGAGCAGTACTTC.

The chain recombines TRBV7-9 with TRBJ2-1; D is possibly TRBD2 (6 bases). The CDR3 extends over 14 amino acids. Per germline, CDR1 SEHNR and CDR2 FQNEAQ (reference sequence). Trimming removed 5 bases from V and 9 bases from J, with 17 bases in between. CDR3 in amino acids: CASSPRLVLGEQFF. The CDR3 DNA reads TGTGCCAGCAGCCCCCGACTAGTTCTCGGTGAGCAGTTCTTC.

Ten or more counts support this clonotype. This could be a read error, since a much larger clone is one nucleotide away. The chain employs TRBV5-1 and TRBJ2-7, with D perhaps being TRBD1 or TRBD2 (5 bases each). Germline assignment: CDR1 SGHRS and CDR2 YFSETQ. The CDR3 covers 14 residues. V lost 3 bases and J lost 3, with 13 bases in between. The CDR3 DNA follows: TGCGCCAGCAGCTGGGGGTTCGGGGTCTACGAGCAGTACTTC. Translated: CASSWGFGVYEQYF.

This clonotype turned up a few times. The CDR3 coding sequence is TGTGCCAGCATCCCTAAGGTGGGGTACCAAGAGACCCAGTACTTC. Translation: CASIPKVGYQETQYF. The rearrangement links TRBV5-5 to TRBJ2-5, with D unresolved. This CDR3 region has 15 residues. CDR1 is SGHKS and CDR2 is YYEKEE in the germline V gene (reference sequence). The V and J ends lost 6 bases and 0 bases respectively, with 15 bases between them.

This clonotype has only a few counts. A single base separates this from a much larger clone, so it may be a read error. The chain has TRBV2 and TRBJ2-1, with TRBD2 identical over 7 bases. Germline CDR1 and CDR2: SNHLY and FYNNEI. The trim removed 6 bases at V and 2 bases at J, leaving 4 bases unmatched. The CDR3 sequence is 14 residues long. DNA of the CDR3: TGTGCCAGCAGCGGGGGGAGAGCCTACAATGAGCAGTTCTTC. It translates to CASSGGRAYNEQFF.

In the case of this clonotype: A much larger clone sits a single nucleotide away, making a read error possible. V gene TRBV9 combines with J gene TRBJ2-1; D may be TRBD1 (5 bases). The V gene's germline CDR1 is SGDLS and CDR2 YYNGEE. This CDR3 is 15 amino acids long. The DNA for the CDR3 is TGTGCCAGCAGCCGGACATCCTCCTCCTACAGTGAGCAGTTCTTC. It specifies CASSRTSSSYSEQFF.

This clonotype was observed at least ten times. This chain uses TRBV21-1 with TRBJ2-7; the table's D call, TRBD1, was not checked against the DNA. TRBV21-1 is listed as a pseudogene. CDR3 size: 16 residues. The CDR3 loop reads CASSPSGTGNSYEQYF. CDR3 in DNA: TGTGCCAGCAGCCCCTCCGGGACAGGCAACTCCTACGAGCAGTACTTC.

This clonotype was seen many times. The CDR3 is CASSHHRFSNYGYTF. The CDR3 nucleotides read TGTGCCAGCAGCCATCATCGGTTCTCTAACTATGGCTACACCTTC. The rearrangement links TRBV11-2 to TRBJ1-2; D is unclear. Between the trimmed V and J ends, which lost 5 bases and 0 bases, there was a span of 13 bases. This CDR3 spans 15 amino acids. Germline V gene lookup returns CDR1 SGHAT and CDR2 FQNNGV.

On this clonotype: A read error may explain this, as a much larger clone is one base away. This chain links TRBV7-3 with TRBJ1-2; the match to TRBD1 covers 7 bases. CDR3 length: 15 amino acids. With V trimmed by 3 bases and J by 2 bases, 6 bases remained unmatched. Germline V gene sequence: CDR1 SGHTA, CDR2 FQGTGA. In nucleotides, the CDR3 is TGTGCCAGCAGCTTCGGACTCAGGGGGAACTATGGCTACACCTTC. It codes for CASSFGLRGNYGYTF. Full variable domain (remainder filled in from reference TRBV7-3 and TRBJ1-2): GAGVSQTPSNKVTEKGKYVELRCDPISGHTALYWYRQSLGQGPEFLIYFQGTGAADDSGLPNDRFFAVRPEGSVSTLKIQRTERGDSAVYLCASSFGLRGNYGYTFGSGTRLTVV.

This clonotype showed up many times. The chain recombines TRBV9 with TRBJ2-4; D is undetermined. The germline gives CDR1 SGDLS, CDR2 YYNGEE. With 0 bases removed from V and 8 bases from J, the gap between germline ends came to 6 bases. The CDR3 length is 12 residues. CDR3 protein: CASSVAGDIQYF. Here the CDR3 DNA reads TGTGCCAGCAGCGTAGCTGGGGACATTCAGTACTTC. The full variable domain, in which reference TRBV9 and TRBJ2-4 provide the parts outside the CDR3, is DSGVTQTPKHLITATGQRVTLRCSPRSGDLSVYWYQQSLDQGLQFLIQYYNGEERAKGNILERFSAQQFPDLHSELNLSSLELGDSALYFCASSVAGDIQYFGAGTRLSVL.

The chain couples TRBV29-1 to TRBJ2-1; tentatively, D is TRBD1 or TRBD2 (5 bases each). The better agreement between TRBJ2-7 and the DNA end casts doubt on the J call. The germline CDR1 and CDR2 sequences are SQVTM and ANQGSEA. This CDR3 comprises 12 residues. CDR3 region: CSVGKGSYEQYF. CDR3 DNA sequence: TGCAGCGTTGGAAAGGGGAGTTACGAGCAGTACTTC.

This chain links TRBV20-1 with TRBJ1-2; 7 bases are shared with TRBD1. CDR3 size: 13 residues. J gave up 4 bases and V 5 bases, and 7 bases lay outside the gene matches. Germline V gene lookup returns CDR1 DFQATT and CDR2 SNEGSKA (reference sequence). The CDR3 sequence is CSALPGQLYGYTF. The DNA for the CDR3 is TGCAGTGCTCTCCCGGGACAGCTCTATGGCTACACCTTC.

This clonotype was seen more than once but under ten times. A much larger clone lies a single base off, so this may be a read error. CDR3 bases: TGTGTCAGCAGCTTAGCGGGGGCCCACGAGCAGTACTTC. As protein: CVSSLAGAHEQYF. The chain recombines TRBV7-2 with TRBJ2-7; TRBD2 agrees at 9 bases. The germline V gene has CDR1 SGHTA and CDR2 FQGNSA. The CDR3 consists of 13 residues.

This clonotype was seen repeatedly, ten times or more. A read error may explain this, as a much larger clone is one base away. This chain uses TRBV18 with TRBJ2-5; D is unresolved. The V end was cut by 0 bases, the J end by 11 bases, with 19 bases between. Germline-derived CDR1 and CDR2 are KGHSH and LQKENI. This CDR3 comprises 15 residues. CDR3 loop: CASSPPTGPQHEQYF. The CDR3 bases are TGTGCCAGCTCACCACCTACGGGCCCCCAGCATGAGCAGTACTTC.

This clonotype was found many times. V is TRBV10-3 and J is TRBJ2-3; D possibly uses TRBD1 or TRBD2 (6 bases each). V gave up 4 bases and J gave up 8 bases, with 31 bases separating them. The CDR3 length is 19 residues. Germline loops: CDR1 ENHRY, CDR2 SYGVKD. CDR3 sequence reads: CAISGAEGGGRTVPGTQYF. In DNA form, the CDR3 reads TGTGCCATCAGTGGAGCCGAGGGGGGAGGACGAACCGTCCCTGGTACGCAGTATTTT.

The genes are TRBV6-6 and TRBJ1-2; 8 bases match TRBD1. The junction had 11 bases not matched to a gene; V was cut back by 4 bases and J by 4 bases. The CDR3 totals 16 residues. CDR1 is MNHNY, CDR2 SVGAGI, per germline (reference sequence). CDR3 nucleotides: TGTGCCAGCAGTTTCCCGGACAGGGTCGGAAGCTATGGCTACACCTTC. This codes for CASSFPDRVGSYGYTF.

Many counts were recorded for this clonotype. The V call is TRBV20-1, the J call TRBJ1-2; D remains ambiguous. The CDR3 totals 15 residues. The V gene lost 1 base and the J gene lost 2 bases, with 14 bases spanning the gap. Germline V CDR1 and CDR2: DFQATT, SNEGSKA (reference sequence). The CDR3 DNA is TGCAGTGCTAGAGCCTCCGGGCTTCGGAACTATGGCTACACCTTC. This translates into CSARASGLRNYGYTF.